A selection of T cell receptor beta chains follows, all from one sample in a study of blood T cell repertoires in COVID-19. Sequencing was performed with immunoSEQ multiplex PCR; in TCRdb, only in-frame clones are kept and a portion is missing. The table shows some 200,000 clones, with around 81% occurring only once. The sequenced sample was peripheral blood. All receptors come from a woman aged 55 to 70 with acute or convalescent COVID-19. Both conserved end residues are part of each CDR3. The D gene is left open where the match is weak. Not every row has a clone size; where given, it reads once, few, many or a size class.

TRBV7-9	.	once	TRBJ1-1	TGTGCCAGCAGTGAGAGAGGGTCCACTGAAGCTTTCTTT	CASSERGSTEAFF
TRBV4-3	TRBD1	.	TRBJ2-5	TGCGCCAGCAGCCGGACAGGGCGAGGGGAGACCCAGTACTTC	CASSRTGRGETQYF
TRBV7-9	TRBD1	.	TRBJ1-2	TGTGCCAGCAGCCCAGGGACAGGGCCAAACTATGGCTACACCTTC	CASSPGTGPNYGYTF
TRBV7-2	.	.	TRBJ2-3	TGTGCCAGCAGCTTAGAAGGCCTCGGGACAGATACGCAGTATTTT	CASSLEGLGTDTQYF
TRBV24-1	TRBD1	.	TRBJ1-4	TGTGCCACCAGTGAAGGCAGGGGGTTTAATGAAAAACTGTTTTTT	CATSEGRGFNEKLFF
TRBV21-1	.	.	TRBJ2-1	TGTGCCAGCAGCAAATCTATCAATTATCCCCCTAGACAGGGGGACAATGAGCAGTTCTTC	CASSKSINYPPRQGDNEQFF
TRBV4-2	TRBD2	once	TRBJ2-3	TGTGCCAGCAGCCCCAGAGGAGCGGGGCAGACAGATACGCAGTATTTT	CASSPRGAGQTDTQYF
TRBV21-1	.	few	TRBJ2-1	TGTGCCAGCAGCAAAAGCGGGGGGCCAACAAAAAGCTCCTACAATGAGCAGTTCTTC	CASSKSGGPTKSSYNEQFF
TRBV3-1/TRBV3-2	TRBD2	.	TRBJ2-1	TGTGCCAGCAGCCGGCGTGTAGCTAGCGGGCCGGGGTTAGATGAGCAGTTCTTC	CASSRRVASGPGLDEQFF
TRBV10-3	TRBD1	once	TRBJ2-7	TGTGCCATCAGGAGGGGACAGGATACCTACGAGCAGTACTTC	CAIRRGQDTYEQYF
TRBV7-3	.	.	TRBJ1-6	TGTGCCAGCAGCCGTCAGGGGAAGGACTCACCCCTCCACTTT	CASSRQGKDSPLHF
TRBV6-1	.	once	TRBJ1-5	TGTGCCAGCAGTGAAGCCTTTGCGAGTCAGCCCCAGCATTTT	CASSEAFASQPQHF
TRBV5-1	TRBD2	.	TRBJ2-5	TGCGCCAGCAGCGAACTAGCGGGGGGTCGAGAGACCCAGTACTTC	CASSELAGGRETQYF
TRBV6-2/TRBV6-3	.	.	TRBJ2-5	TGTGCCAGCAGTGGACAGCCCCCCTTACGGGAGACCCAGTACTTC	CASSGQPPLRETQYF
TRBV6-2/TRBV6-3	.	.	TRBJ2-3	TGTGCCAGCAGTAAATACACAGATACGCAGTATTTT	CASSKYTDTQYF